The 7 T cell receptor beta chains below all came from one sample that was sequenced in a study of blood T cell repertoires in COVID-19. Method: immunoSEQ multiplex PCR; TCRdb's copy keeps in-frame clones and lacks some. The sample consists of around 32,000 clones, 80% to 90% of them appearing once. Sample: peripheral blood. Source of these receptors: a woman aged 80 or older with active or convalescent COVID-19.

The chain carries TRBV11-3 and TRBJ2-7; 7 nucleotides match TRBD1. CDR1 is SGHNT, CDR2 YENEEA, per germline. The CDR3 has 16 amino acids. The ends lost 0 bases at V and 2 bases at J; junction bases unmatched: 7. The CDR3 sequence: CASSLDAQGWPYEQYF. Here the CDR3 DNA reads TGTGCCAGCAGCTTAGATGCACAGGGGTGGCCCTACGAGCAGTACTTC.

The chain uses TRBV24-1 and TRBJ2-5, with TRBD1 identical over 8 bases. The V and J ends lost 4 bases and 2 bases, in that order; junction bases with no gene match: 8. The CDR3 is made up of 16 amino acids. Germline V gene lookup returns CDR1 KGHDR and CDR2 SFDVKD. The CDR3 bases are TGTGCCACCAGTGACTCCGGGACAGGTTTGCAAGAGACCCAGTACTTC. Translation gives CATSDSGTGLQETQYF.

V is TRBV2 and J is TRBJ2-7, with TRBD1 matching over 9 bases. Trimming cost V 7 bases and J 4 bases; bases outside gene matches: 5. The V gene's germline CDR1 is SNHLY and CDR2 FYNNEI. This CDR3 comprises 13 residues. In DNA form, the CDR3 reads TGTGCCAGCACCCGGGACAGGGCGTACGAGCAGTACTTC. As protein: CASTRDRAYEQYF.

The chain is built from TRBV15 and TRBJ1-6, with a weak D call TRBD1 (5 bases). CDR1 LNHNV and CDR2 YYDKDF come from the germline V gene (reference sequence). The CDR3 loop spans 15 amino acids. V lost 1 base and J lost 6, with 10 bases in between. The CDR3 DNA is TGTGCCACCAGCAGAGCGACAGCACCTAATTCACCCCTCCACTTT. This codes for CATSRATAPNSPLHF. The full variable domain, completed using reference TRBV15 and TRBJ1-6, is DAMVIQNPRYQVTQFGKPVTLSCSQTLNHNVMYWYQQKSSQAPKLLFHYYDKDFNNEADTPDNFQSRRPNTSFCFLDIRSPGLGDTAMYLCATSRATAPNSPLHFGNGTRLTVT.

This chain uses TRBV5-5 with TRBJ2-3, with a possible D match to TRBD2 (5 bases). In germline, CDR1 is SGHKS, CDR2 YYEKEE (reference sequence). The CDR3 loop spans 16 amino acids. Trimming took off 2 bases at V and 0 bases at J, with 13 bases between the two ends. CDR3 in amino acids: CASSFQPRVSTDTQYF. The CDR3 DNA follows: TGTGCCAGCAGCTTTCAACCGAGGGTGAGCACAGATACGCAGTATTTT.

V usage is TRBV3-1 (or the pseudogene TRBV3-2) and J usage is TRBJ2-1, with a weak D call TRBD2 (5 bases). The germline CDR1 and CDR2 sequences are LGHDT and YNNKEL (reference sequence). The length of the CDR3 is 14 residues. V was shortened by 1 base and J by 10 bases, with 14 bases between the two germline ends. DNA of the CDR3: TGTGCCAGCAGCCAAGTGGCCATCGCGGGCGAGCAGTTCTTC. This sequence encodes CASSQVAIAGEQFF.

The rearrangement links TRBV19 to TRBJ2-7; TRBD1 agrees at 11 bases. J lost 5 bases, V lost 3 bases, and 3 bases had no gene match. CDR3 length: 14 amino acids. The germline V gene has CDR1 LNHDA and CDR2 SQIVND (reference sequence). CDR3 sequence: CASSIRTGGNEQYF. In DNA, the CDR3 is TGTGCCAGTAGTATTCGGACAGGGGGCAACGAGCAGTACTTC.